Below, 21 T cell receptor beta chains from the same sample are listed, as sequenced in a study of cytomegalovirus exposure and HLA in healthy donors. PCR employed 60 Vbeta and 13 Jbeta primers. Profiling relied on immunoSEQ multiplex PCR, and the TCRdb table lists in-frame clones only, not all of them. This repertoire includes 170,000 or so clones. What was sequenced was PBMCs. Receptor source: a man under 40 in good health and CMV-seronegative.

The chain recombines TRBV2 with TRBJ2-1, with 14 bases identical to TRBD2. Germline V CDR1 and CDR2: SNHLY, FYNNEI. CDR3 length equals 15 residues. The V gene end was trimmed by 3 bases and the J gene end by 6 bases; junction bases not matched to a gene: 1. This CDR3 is CASSDGLAGGNEQFF. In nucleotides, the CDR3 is TGTGCCAGCAGTGATGGACTAGCGGGAGGCAATGAGCAGTTCTTC.

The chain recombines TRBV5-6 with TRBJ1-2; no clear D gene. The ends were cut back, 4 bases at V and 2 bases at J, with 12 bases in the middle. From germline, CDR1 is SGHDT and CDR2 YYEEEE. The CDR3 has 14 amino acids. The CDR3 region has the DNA TGTGCCAGCAGCCTTCAGGTATCCAACTATGGCTACACCTTC. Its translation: CASSLQVSNYGYTF.

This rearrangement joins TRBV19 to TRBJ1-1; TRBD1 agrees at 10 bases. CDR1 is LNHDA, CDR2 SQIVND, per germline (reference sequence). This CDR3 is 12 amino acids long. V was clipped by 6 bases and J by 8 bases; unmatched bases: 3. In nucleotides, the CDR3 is TGTGCCAGTAGCCAGACAGGGGGCGAAGCTTTCTTT. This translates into CASSQTGGEAFF.

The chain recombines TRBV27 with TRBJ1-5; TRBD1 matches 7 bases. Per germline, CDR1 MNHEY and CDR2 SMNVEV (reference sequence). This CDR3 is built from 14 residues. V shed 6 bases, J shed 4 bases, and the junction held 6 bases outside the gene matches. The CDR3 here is CASSRQGSNQPQHF. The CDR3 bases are TGTGCCAGCAGCCGACAGGGTTCTAATCAGCCCCAGCATTTT.

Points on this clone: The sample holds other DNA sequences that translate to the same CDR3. DNA for the CDR3: TGCGCCAGCAGCGACGCTAGCGGGAGTAATGAGCAGTTCTTC. It translates to CASSDASGSNEQFF. V gene TRBV5-1 combines with J gene TRBJ2-1, with TRBD2 identical over 10 bases. Germline CDR1 is SGHRS and CDR2 is YFSETQ. This CDR3 comprises 14 residues. The J segment lost 7 bases and the V segment lost 4 bases, leaving 5 bases of the junction unmatched.

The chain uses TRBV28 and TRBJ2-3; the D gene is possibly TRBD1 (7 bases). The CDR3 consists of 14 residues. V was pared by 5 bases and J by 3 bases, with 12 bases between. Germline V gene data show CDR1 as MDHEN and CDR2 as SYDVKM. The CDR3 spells CASSPQGRTDTQYF. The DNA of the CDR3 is TGTGCCAGCAGTCCACAGGGGAGGACAGATACGCAGTATTTT.

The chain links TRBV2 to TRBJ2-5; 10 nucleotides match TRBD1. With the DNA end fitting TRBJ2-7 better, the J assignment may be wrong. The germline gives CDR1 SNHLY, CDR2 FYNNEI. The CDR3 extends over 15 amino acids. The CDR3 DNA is TGTGCCGGACGAGACCTGGGACAGGGGTCCTACGAGCAGTACTTC. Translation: CAGRDLGQGSYEQYF.

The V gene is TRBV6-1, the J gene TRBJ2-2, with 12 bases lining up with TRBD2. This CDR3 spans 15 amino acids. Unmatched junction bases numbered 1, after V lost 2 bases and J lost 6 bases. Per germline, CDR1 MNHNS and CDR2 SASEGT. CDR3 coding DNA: TGTGCCAGCAGTGAACTAGCGGGAGGGCCCGGGGAGCTGTTTTTT. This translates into CASSELAGGPGELFF.

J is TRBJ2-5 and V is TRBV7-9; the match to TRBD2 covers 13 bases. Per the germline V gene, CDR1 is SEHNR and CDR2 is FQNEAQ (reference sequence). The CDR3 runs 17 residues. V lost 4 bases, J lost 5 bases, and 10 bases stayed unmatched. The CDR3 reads CASSSPSTSGRGETQYF. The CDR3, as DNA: TGTGCCAGCAGCTCTCCAAGTACTAGCGGGAGGGGTGAGACCCAGTACTTC.

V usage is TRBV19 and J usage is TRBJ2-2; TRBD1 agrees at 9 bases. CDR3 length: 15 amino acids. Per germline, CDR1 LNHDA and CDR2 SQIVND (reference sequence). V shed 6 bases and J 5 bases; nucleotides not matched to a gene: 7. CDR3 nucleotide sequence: TGTGCCAGTAGCCACGGACAGGGGCCGACCGGGGAGCTGTTTTTT. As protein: CASSHGQGPTGELFF.

CDR3 bases: TGCGCCAGCATCGTTATTCCGGGAGTCTACAATGAGCAGTTCTTC. Protein: CASIVIPGVYNEQFF. V gene TRBV5-1 combines with J gene TRBJ2-1; TRBD2 is a possible D gene (6 bases). Germline CDR1 and CDR2: SGHRS and YFSETQ. V was shortened by 6 bases and J by 3 bases, with 16 bases between the two germline ends. The CDR3 has 15 residues. The whole variable domain, remainder taken from reference TRBV5-1 and TRBJ2-1, is KAGVTQTPRYLIKTRGQQVTLSCSPISGHRSVSWYQQTPGQGLQFLFEYFSETQRNKGNFPGRFSGRQFSNSRSEMNVSTLELGDSALYLCASIVIPGVYNEQFFGPGTRLTVL.

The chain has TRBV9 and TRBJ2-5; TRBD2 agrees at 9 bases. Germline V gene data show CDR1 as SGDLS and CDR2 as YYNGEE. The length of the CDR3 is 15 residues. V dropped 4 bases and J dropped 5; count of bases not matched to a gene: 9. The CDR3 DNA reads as TGTGCCAGCAGCTCTCTAGCGGGACGTAGGGAGACCCAGTACTTC. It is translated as CASSSLAGRRETQYF.

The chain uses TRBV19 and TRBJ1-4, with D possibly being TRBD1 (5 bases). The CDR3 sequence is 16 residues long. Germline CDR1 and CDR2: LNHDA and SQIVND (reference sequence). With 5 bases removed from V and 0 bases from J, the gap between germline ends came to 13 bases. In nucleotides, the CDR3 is TGTGCCAGTAGTCCTAGGGCGGGGGCAACTAATGAAAAACTGTTTTTT. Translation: CASSPRAGATNEKLFF.

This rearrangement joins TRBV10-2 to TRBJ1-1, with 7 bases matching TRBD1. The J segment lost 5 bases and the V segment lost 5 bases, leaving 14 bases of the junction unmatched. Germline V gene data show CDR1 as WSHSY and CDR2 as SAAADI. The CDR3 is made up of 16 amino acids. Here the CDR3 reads CASSLSETGSSTEAFF. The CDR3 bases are TGCGCCAGCAGTCTCTCCGAGACAGGGTCGAGTACTGAAGCTTTCTTT.

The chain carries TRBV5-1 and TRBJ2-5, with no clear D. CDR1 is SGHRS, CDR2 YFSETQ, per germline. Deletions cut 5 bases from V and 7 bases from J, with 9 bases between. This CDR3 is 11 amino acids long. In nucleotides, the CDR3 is TGCGCCAGCAGTAGTCGCGGGACCCAGTACTTC. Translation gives CASSSRGTQYF.

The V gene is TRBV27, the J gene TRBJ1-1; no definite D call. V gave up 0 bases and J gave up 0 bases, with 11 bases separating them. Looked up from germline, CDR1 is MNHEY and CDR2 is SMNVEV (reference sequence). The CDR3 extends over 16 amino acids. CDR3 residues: CASSLSLLRVNTEAFF. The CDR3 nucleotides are TGTGCCAGCAGTTTATCTTTACTGAGGGTGAACACTGAAGCTTTCTTT.

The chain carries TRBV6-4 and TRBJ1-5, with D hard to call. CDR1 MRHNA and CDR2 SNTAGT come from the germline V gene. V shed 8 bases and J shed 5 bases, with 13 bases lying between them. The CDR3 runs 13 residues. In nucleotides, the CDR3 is TGTGCCAGCTCAGCAGGCGAATATCAGCCCCAGCATTTT. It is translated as CASSAGEYQPQHF.

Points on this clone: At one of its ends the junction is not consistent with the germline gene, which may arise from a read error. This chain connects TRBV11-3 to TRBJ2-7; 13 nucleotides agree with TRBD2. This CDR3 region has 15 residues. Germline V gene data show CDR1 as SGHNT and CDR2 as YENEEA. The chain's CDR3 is CASSARTSGSWVLDF. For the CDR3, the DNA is TGTGCCAGCAGCGCCCGGACTAGCGGGAGCTGGGTCTTGGACTTC.

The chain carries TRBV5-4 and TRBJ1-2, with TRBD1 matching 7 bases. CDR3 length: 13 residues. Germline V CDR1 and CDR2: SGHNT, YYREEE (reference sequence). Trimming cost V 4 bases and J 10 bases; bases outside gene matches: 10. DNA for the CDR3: TGTGCCAGCAGCGCAGACAGGGTTATTGTCTACACCTTC. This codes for CASSADRVIVYTF.

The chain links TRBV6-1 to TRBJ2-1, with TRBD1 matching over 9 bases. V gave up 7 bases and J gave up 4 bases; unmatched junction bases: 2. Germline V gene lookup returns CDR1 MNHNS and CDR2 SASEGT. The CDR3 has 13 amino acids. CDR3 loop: CASTGTGYNEQFF. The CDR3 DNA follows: TGTGCCAGCACCGGGACAGGGTACAATGAGCAGTTCTTC.

CDR3 nucleotides: TGTGCCAGCTCACTGAAGACTAGCGGTTACTACGAGCAGTACTTC. Translation: CASSLKTSGYYEQYF. V usage is TRBV18 and J usage is TRBJ2-7; 9 nucleotides match TRBD2. This CDR3 comprises 15 residues. V was pared by 4 bases and J by 3 bases, with 7 bases of the junction left unmatched. Germline CDR1 KGHSH, CDR2 LQKENI. Using reference TRBV18 and TRBJ2-7 for the parts outside the CDR3, the full variable domain is NAGVMQNPRHLVRRRGQEARLRCSPMKGHSHVYWYRQLPEEGLKFMVYLQKENIIDESGMPKERFSAEFPKEGPSILRIQQVVRGDSAAYFCASSLKTSGYYEQYFGPGTRLTVT.